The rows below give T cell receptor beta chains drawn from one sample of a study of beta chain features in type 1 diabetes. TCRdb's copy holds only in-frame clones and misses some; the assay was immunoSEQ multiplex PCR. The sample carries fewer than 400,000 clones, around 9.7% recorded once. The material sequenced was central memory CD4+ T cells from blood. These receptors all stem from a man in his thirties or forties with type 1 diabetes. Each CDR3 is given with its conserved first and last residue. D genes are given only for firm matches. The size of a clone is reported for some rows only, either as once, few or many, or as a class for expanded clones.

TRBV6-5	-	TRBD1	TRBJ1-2	CASTPRTGDSGYTF	TGTGCCAGCACCCCCCGGACAGGGGATAGTGGCTACACCTTC
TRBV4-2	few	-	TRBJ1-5	CASSQGAQGRNQPQHF	TGTGCCAGCAGCCAAGGGGCTCAGGGCCGCAATCAGCCCCAGCATTTT
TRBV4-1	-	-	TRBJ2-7	CASSQDLARRGSYEQYF	TGCGCCAGCAGCCAAGATTTGGCGCGAAGGGGCTCCTACGAGCAGTACTTC
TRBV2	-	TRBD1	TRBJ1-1	CASSEQGAWTEAFF	TGTGCCAGCAGTGAACAGGGGGCCTGGACTGAAGCTTTCTTT
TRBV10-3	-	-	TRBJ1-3	CAIRTPGQETSSGNTIYF	TGTGCCATCAGGACGCCGGGCCAGGAAACCAGCTCTGGAAACACCATATATTTT
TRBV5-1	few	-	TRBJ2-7	CASSLEGMEQYF	TGCGCCAGCAGCTTGGAAGGAATGGAGCAGTACTTC
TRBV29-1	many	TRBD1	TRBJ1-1	CIHRGHTEAFF	TGCATCCACAGGGGGCACACTGAAGCTTTCTTT
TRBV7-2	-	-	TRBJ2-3	CASSPMGTQYF	TGTGCCAGCAGCCCAATGGGTACGCAGTATTTT
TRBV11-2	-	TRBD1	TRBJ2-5	CASSVTGEETQYF	TGTGCCAGCAGCGTCACAGGGGAGGAGACCCAGTACTTC
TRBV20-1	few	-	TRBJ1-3	CSARGGNTIYF	TGCAGTGCTAGAGGAGGAAACACCATATATTTT
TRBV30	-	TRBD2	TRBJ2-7	CAWQTSGASYEQYF	TGTGCCTGGCAAACTAGCGGGGCTTCCTACGAGCAGTACTTC
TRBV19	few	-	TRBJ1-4	CASGRDEKLFF	TGTGCCAGCGGACGGGACGAAAAACTGTTTTTT
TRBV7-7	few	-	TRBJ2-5	CASSFLGSKTQYF	TGTGCCAGCAGCTTTTTGGGAAGCAAGACCCAGTACTTC
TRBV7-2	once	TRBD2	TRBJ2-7	CASSLAQRGEQYF	TGTGCCAGCAGCTTAGCCCAGCGGGGCGAGCAGTACTTC
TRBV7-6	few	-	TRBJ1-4	CASSSTGLTNEKLFF	TGTGCCAGCAGCTCTACAGGGCTTACTAATGAAAAACTGTTTTTT
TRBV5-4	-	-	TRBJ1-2	CASSRDVAGYTF	TGTGCCAGCAGCCGGGACGTAGCTGGCTACACCTTC
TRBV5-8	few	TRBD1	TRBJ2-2	CASSPGTATDTGELFF	TGTGCCAGCAGCCCAGGGACAGCTACGGACACCGGGGAGCTGTTTTTT
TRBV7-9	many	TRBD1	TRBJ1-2	CASSLAGQDVNYGYTF	TGTGCCAGCAGCTTAGCAGGACAGGATGTGAACTATGGCTACACCTTC
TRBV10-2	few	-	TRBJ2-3	CASRGTGSSTDTQYF	TGCGCCAGCAGGGGAACAGGGTCCAGCACAGATACGCAGTATTTT
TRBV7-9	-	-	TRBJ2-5	CASSLDPRETQYF	TGTGCCAGCAGCTTAGATCCTCGGGAGACCCAGTACTTC
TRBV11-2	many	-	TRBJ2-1	CASSLDVGGYNEQFF	TGTGCCAGCAGCTTAGACGTCGGCGGCTACAATGAGCAGTTCTTC
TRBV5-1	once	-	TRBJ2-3	CASSLDKKSSGFVSTDTQYF	TGCGCCAGCAGCTTGGATAAAAAGAGTTCCGGATTTGTTAGCACAGATACGCAGTATTTT
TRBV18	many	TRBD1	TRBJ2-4	CASSPPLGGQGANIQYF	TGTGCCAGCTCACCACCGTTAGGCGGACAGGGAGCCAACATTCAGTACTTC
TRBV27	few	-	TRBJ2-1	CASSLAVGGARYNEQFF	TGTGCCAGCAGTTTGGCGGTAGGGGGGGCCCGCTACAATGAGCAGTTCTTC
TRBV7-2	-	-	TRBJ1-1	CASSRPLNMNTEAFF	TGTGCCAGCAGCCGCCCGCTTAATATGAACACTGAAGCTTTCTTT
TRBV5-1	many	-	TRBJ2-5	CASSLGGSQETQYF	TGCGCCAGCAGCTTGGGAGGGTCCCAAGAGACCCAGTACTTC
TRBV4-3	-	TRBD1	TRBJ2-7	CASSQDLGQAYEQYF	TGCGCCAGCAGCCAAGATCTGGGACAGGCCTACGAGCAGTACTTC
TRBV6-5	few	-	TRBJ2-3	CASSYYGRGSDTQYF	TGTGCCAGCAGTTACTACGGCAGGGGATCAGATACGCAGTATTTT
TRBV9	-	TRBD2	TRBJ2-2	CASSVKPKGREGTGELFF	TGTGCCAGCAGCGTTAAACCAAAAGGCAGGGAGGGCACCGGGGAGCTGTTTTTT
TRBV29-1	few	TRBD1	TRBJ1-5	CSVEDRQGGRQPQHF	TGCAGCGTTGAAGATCGACAGGGTGGACGGCAGCCCCAGCATTTT
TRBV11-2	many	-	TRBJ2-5	CASSPPVAGTAYQETQYF	TGTGCCAGCAGCCCGCCCGTCGCCGGGACCGCGTACCAAGAGACCCAGTACTTC
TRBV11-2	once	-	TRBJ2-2	CASSSPRGTANTGELFF	TGTGCCAGCAGCTCGCCTCGCGGGACAGCGAACACCGGGGAGCTGTTTTTT
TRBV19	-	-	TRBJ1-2	CASSIVEGSYTYGYTF	TGTGCCAGTAGTATCGTCGAGGGGTCGTATACCTATGGCTACACCTTC
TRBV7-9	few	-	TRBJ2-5	CASSLKETQYF	TGTGCCAGCAGCCTGAAGGAGACCCAGTACTTC
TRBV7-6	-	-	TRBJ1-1	CASSLAPQAITEAFF	TGTGCCAGCAGCTTGGCCCCCCAGGCGATAACTGAAGCTTTCTTT
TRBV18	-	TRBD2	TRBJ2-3	CASSPRGGLTDTQYF	TGTGCCAGCTCACCTCGGGGGGGCCTCACAGATACGCAGTATTTT
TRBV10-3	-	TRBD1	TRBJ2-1	CAIRPGQGSDEQFF	TGTGCCATCAGGCCGGGACAGGGTAGCGATGAGCAGTTCTTC
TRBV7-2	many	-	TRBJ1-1	CASSLAWGADTEAFF	TGTGCCAGCAGCTTAGCTTGGGGCGCGGACACTGAAGCTTTCTTT
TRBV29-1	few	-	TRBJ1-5	CSWGGRQPQHF	TGCAGCTGGGGAGGGAGACAGCCCCAGCATTTT
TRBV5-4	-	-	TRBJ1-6	CASSLEQGTSPLHF	TGTGCCAGCAGCTTGGAACAGGGCACTTCACCCCTCCACTTT
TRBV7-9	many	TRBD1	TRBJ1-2	CASSFPGQGNGYTF	TGTGCCAGCAGCTTCCCCGGACAGGGAAATGGCTACACCTTC